This T cell receptor beta chain was observed in a study of T cells after posttransplantation cyclophosphamide. This clone showed up many times. Repertoires were generated with immunoSEQ multiplex PCR, while TCRdb's copy carries only in-frame clones and drops some. The sample yields about 38,000 clones, without any singletons. CDR1 is SEHNR, CDR2 FQNEAQ, per germline (reference sequence). Trimming removed 5 bases from V and 6 bases from J; junction bases left unmatched: 5. The CDR3 covers 15 residues. This clonotype originated in a middle-aged man in good health, CMV-negative, and a related stem cell transplant donor. The chain links TRBV7-9 to TRBJ1-4, with TRBD1 matching 11 bases. Sequencing was performed on PBMCs. DNA of the CDR3: TGTGCCAGCAGCCTCGGACAGGGGGCTTATGAAAAACTGTTTTTT. This sequence encodes CASSLGQGAYEKLFF.